The 21 T cell receptor beta chains below were found in one sample sequenced in a study of T-cell reconstitution after alpha-beta-depleted transplantation in children. TCRbeta library construction was performed incorporating unique molecular identifiers. TCRdb redid the calling of the PCR reads with MiXCR, one entry per CDR3 protein. This sample has hundreds of thousands of distinct CDR3 sequences, with around 16% found just once. This specimen was PBMCs from the stem cell graft donor, taken from the stem cell graft. These TCRs come from a human donor who donated a stem cell graft to a child with acute myeloid leukemia.

This clonotype was seen only a few times. The gene calls are TRBV7-7 and TRBJ2-7; D is unresolved. From germline, CDR1 is SSHAT and CDR2 FNYEAQ (reference sequence). V was shortened by 4 bases and J by 0 bases, with 10 bases between the two germline ends. This CDR3 spans 14 amino acids. Here the CDR3 DNA reads TGTGCCAGCAGCTCCTCTGTCGTCTCCTACGAGCAGTACTTC. This encodes CASSSSVVSYEQYF.

In this sample, this clonotype turned up once. A much more abundant neighbour one base away suggests this may be a read error. The chain uses TRBV15 and TRBJ2-5; 7 positions match TRBD1. Germline V lookup: CDR1 LNHNV, CDR2 YYDKDF (reference sequence). The CDR3 is 14 amino acids. CDR3 sequence reads: CATSEQGYQESQYF. The CDR3 DNA follows: TGTGCCACCAGCGAACAGGGGTACCAAGAGAGCCAGTACTTC.

This clonotype was seen at least ten times. The genes are TRBV19 and TRBJ2-1, with TRBD1 matching 7 bases. Germline V gene sequence: CDR1 LNHDA, CDR2 SQIVND (reference sequence). Losses at the gene ends were 6 bases for V and 8 bases for J; bases not matched to a gene: 7. The CDR3 contains 13 residues. CDR3 residues: CASRRTGVDEQFF. CDR3 bases: TGTGCCAGTAGACGAACAGGGGTCGATGAGCAGTTCTTC.

This clonotype was detected ten times or more. This rearrangement joins TRBV6-6 to TRBJ1-2; D uncertain. The germline gives CDR1 MNHNY, CDR2 SVGAGI (reference sequence). V lost 10 bases to trimming and J lost 6 bases, with 12 bases between them. This CDR3 is built from 11 residues. CDR3 in DNA: TGTGCCACCCGGCAGGCAGATGGCTACACCTTC. Its translation: CATRQADGYTF.

This clonotype was picked up many times. The V gene is TRBV5-5, the J gene TRBJ2-3, with D perhaps matching TRBD2 (6 bases). The length of the CDR3 is 16 residues. V was shortened by 4 bases and J by 2 bases, with 17 bases between the two germline ends. The germline gives CDR1 SGHKS, CDR2 YYEKEE (reference sequence). The CDR3 bases are TGTGCCAGCAGCCCTGATCCCGGCGGGAACACAGATACGCAGTATTTT. Protein sequence: CASSPDPGGNTDTQYF.

This clonotype was recorded many times. This rearrangement joins TRBV20-1 to TRBJ2-7, with D perhaps assigned TRBD1 or TRBD2 (5 bases each). The CDR3 is made up of 14 amino acids. The germline gives CDR1 DFQATT, CDR2 SNEGSKA (reference sequence). V lost 6 bases and J 3 bases, leaving 18 bases between the germline ends. CDR3 in DNA: TGCAGTGCACAGACAGACTACGACGGCTACGAGCAGTACTTC. It encodes CSAQTDYDGYEQYF.

The rearrangement joins TRBV12-3 or TRBV12-4 to TRBJ1-1; D is unclear. V was clipped by 9 bases and J by 4 bases, with 18 bases between them. The CDR3 runs to 14 residues. CDR3 loop: CASDRRSRSTEAFF. The CDR3 nucleotides read TGTGCCAGTGACCGGAGGTCTAGATCCACTGAAGCTTTCTTT.

There are a few counts of this clonotype. The CDR3 DNA reads as TGCAGCGTTGAAGATAGGGACAGCTTCACAGATACGCAGTATTTT. Translating it yields CSVEDRDSFTDTQYF. The J gene is TRBJ2-3, the V gene TRBV29-1, with 7 bases aligning to TRBD1. Per the germline V gene, CDR1 is SQVTM and CDR2 is ANQGSEA. After removal of 0 bases from V and 2 bases from J, the junction contained 5 bases not matched to a gene. This CDR3 comprises 15 residues.

This clonotype was detected many times. The rearrangement joins TRBV20-1 to TRBJ2-7; 8 nucleotides line up with TRBD2. This CDR3 has 16 amino acids. With 3 bases clipped from V and 1 base from J, the junction kept 11 bases outside the gene matches. Looked up from germline, CDR1 is DFQATT and CDR2 is SNEGSKA (reference sequence). The CDR3 is CSASRSGGAGSYEQYF. The CDR3 DNA reads as TGCAGTGCTAGTAGATCCGGGGGGGCTGGGTCCTACGAGCAGTACTTC.

The sample holds many counts of this clonotype. CDR3 DNA sequence: TGTGCCAGCAGTTACTCGCGGCTATACCAGCATTTT. Its protein is CASSYSRLYQHF. The J gene is TRBJ1-5, the V gene TRBV6-2 or TRBV6-3; no clear D. The V and J ends lost 0 bases and 12 bases respectively, with 9 bases between them. Germline CDR1 reads MNHEY; CDR2 reads SVGEGT. There are 12 residues in the CDR3.

The V call is TRBV20-1, the J call TRBJ2-7; TRBD1 agrees at 9 bases. J gave up 2 bases and V 1 base, and 3 bases lay outside the gene matches. From germline, CDR1 is DFQATT and CDR2 SNEGSKA (reference sequence). CDR3 size: 14 residues. The CDR3 region is CSARGDRVTYEQYF. The CDR3 DNA reads TGCAGTGCTAGAGGGGACAGGGTAACCTACGAGCAGTACTTC.

J is TRBJ2-7 and V is TRBV7-2; 8 bases are a match to TRBD1. Per the germline V gene, CDR1 is SGHTA and CDR2 is FQGNSA. The CDR3 length is 14 residues. Germline trimming cut 9 bases from V and 7 bases from J; bases unmatched to any gene: 14. The CDR3 DNA sequence: TGTGCCAGGAGCCCACCCGGGACAGGCCTGGAGCAGTACTTC. Its translation: CARSPPGTGLEQYF.

This clonotype appeared many times. The chain recombines TRBV20-1 with TRBJ2-1; the match to TRBD2 covers 10 bases. The germline gives CDR1 DFQATT, CDR2 SNEGSKA (reference sequence). V lost 2 bases to trimming and J lost 4 bases; unmatched junction nucleotides: 8. This CDR3 is 16 amino acids long. The CDR3 DNA reads TGCAGTGCTAGACAAGCGGGGGGGAGAAGGTACAATGAGCAGTTCTTC. Protein product: CSARQAGGRRYNEQFF.

The rearrangement uses TRBV20-1 and TRBJ2-1; TRBD2 aligns across 10 bases. V was clipped by 0 bases and J by 9 bases; unmatched bases: 11. Germline V gene sequence: CDR1 DFQATT, CDR2 SNEGSKA (reference sequence). The CDR3 length is 16 residues. The DNA of the CDR3 is TGCAGTGCTAGAGAACCCCATAGCGGGGGGTTCAGTGAGCAGTTCTTC. This gives the protein CSAREPHSGGFSEQFF.

This clonotype was counted a few times. V is TRBV20-1 and J is TRBJ1-6, with 7 bases that match TRBD1. In germline, CDR1 is DFQATT, CDR2 SNEGSKA (reference sequence). V lost 2 bases and J lost 11; bases outside the gene matches: 9. There are 14 residues in the CDR3. CDR3 residues: CSARKQGMGTPLHF. CDR3 DNA: TGCAGTGCTAGAAAACAGGGGATGGGGACACCCCTCCACTTT.

This clonotype was recorded many times. The CDR3 protein is CSARDLQGYTF. The CDR3 nucleotides are TGCAGTGCTAGAGATCTCCAGGGGTACACCTTC. The rearrangement uses TRBV20-1 and TRBJ1-2; perhaps TRBD1 as D (6 bases). The CDR3 is 11 amino acids. Germline values: CDR1 DFQATT, CDR2 SNEGSKA (reference sequence). Trimming removed 0 bases at V and 11 bases at J, with 10 bases between.

There are many counts of this clonotype. The gene calls are TRBV29-1 and TRBJ2-1; the match to TRBD1 covers 11 bases. Germline values: CDR1 SQVTM, CDR2 ANQGSEA. Trimming took 7 bases from V and 3 from J; bases not matched to a gene: 5. CDR3 size: 14 residues. Here the CDR3 reads CSARTGGYYNEQFF. CDR3 nucleotides: TGCAGCGCTCGGACAGGGGGCTACTACAATGAGCAGTTCTTC.

The V gene is TRBV5-1, the J gene TRBJ2-7; unclear D gene. This CDR3 is built from 14 residues. In germline, CDR1 is SGHRS, CDR2 YFSETQ. Between the trimmed V and J ends, which lost 6 bases and 4 bases, there was a span of 17 bases. The CDR3 DNA reads as TGCGCCAGCACCGAAGGGCCGGATCAATACGAGCAGTACTTC. This codes for CASTEGPDQYEQYF.

The V call is TRBV11-2, the J call TRBJ1-1; D call uncertain. Trimming removed 1 base at V and 3 bases at J, with 9 bases between. The CDR3 runs 14 residues. The V gene's germline CDR1 is SGHAT and CDR2 FQNNGV. The CDR3 coding sequence is TGTGCCAGCAGCTTAGGATTTCAGGACACTGAAGCTTTCTTT. It yields the protein CASSLGFQDTEAFF.

This clonotype came up a few times. The chain carries TRBV6-1 and TRBJ1-1, with D perhaps matching TRBD1 (5 bases). The V end lost 7 bases, the J end lost 5 bases, and 17 bases lay between the germline ends. This CDR3 has 14 residues. Germline V CDR1 and CDR2: MNHNS, SASEGT. CDR3 bases: TGTGCCAGCACCACAAGGGGTGGTGGAACTGAAGCTTTCTTT. As protein: CASTTRGGGTEAFF.

The CDR3: CATSRAGGDQETQYF. The CDR3 region has the DNA TGTGCCACCAGCAGAGCAGGGGGGGATCAAGAGACCCAGTACTTC. The chain has TRBV15 and TRBJ2-5; D is tentatively TRBD1 or TRBD2 (7 bases each). CDR3 length equals 15 residues. Germline CDR1 LNHNV, CDR2 YYDKDF (reference sequence). The V end was cut by 1 base, the J end by 2 bases, with 11 bases between.